The 8 T cell receptor beta chains below come from one sample, sequenced in a study of blood T cell repertoires in COVID-19. Assay used: immunoSEQ multiplex PCR; TCRdb lists only in-frame clones, some missing. The table lists some 45,000 clones, approximately 83% of them singletons. Sequencing was carried out using peripheral blood. These receptors all come from a man of 80 years or more in a cohort sampled during active COVID-19.

In regard to this clone: At one boundary the junction diverges from the germline segment, which might be a read error. V usage is TRBV5-1 and J usage is TRBJ2-3; D might be TRBD2 (6 bases). The CDR3 loop spans 14 amino acids. CDR1 SGHRS and CDR2 YFSETQ come from the germline V gene. The CDR3 loop reads CASSLDTSTDTQYF. CDR3 sequence (DNA): TGCGCCAGCAGCTTGGACACTAGCACCGATACGCAGTATTTT. Together with reference TRBV5-1 and TRBJ2-3, the CDR3 gives the full variable domain: KAGVTQTPRYLIKTRGQQVTLSCSPISGHRSVSWYQQTPGQGLQFLFEYFSETQRNKGNFPGRFSGRQFSNSRSEMNVSTLELGDSALYLCASSLDTSTDTQYFGPGTRLTVL.

This sequence joins TRBV19 and TRBJ2-7; 7 bases are a match to TRBD1. The germline V gene has CDR1 LNHDA and CDR2 SQIVND (reference sequence). CDR3 size: 14 residues. With V trimmed by 6 bases and J by 4 bases, 9 bases remained unmatched. The CDR3 protein is CASSLTRGLYEQYF. DNA for the CDR3: TGTGCCAGTAGCCTTACGAGGGGGCTGTACGAGCAGTACTTC.

The chain uses TRBV2 and TRBJ1-6; the D is unclear. Deletions cut 4 bases from V and 4 bases from J, with 11 bases between. CDR1 is SNHLY and CDR2 is FYNNEI in the germline V gene. CDR3 length: 15 amino acids. Here the CDR3 reads CASSGSGGYNSPLHF. DNA for the CDR3: TGTGCCAGCAGTGGGTCAGGCGGGTATAATTCACCCCTCCACTTT.

V usage is TRBV5-4 and J usage is TRBJ2-5; TRBD1 matches 11 bases. Germline CDR1 and CDR2: SGHNT and YYREEE (reference sequence). This CDR3 contains 15 residues. J was trimmed by 5 bases and V by 5 bases; bases with no gene match: 8. CDR3 protein: CASSPRTGGSETQYF. The CDR3 DNA reads as TGTGCCAGCAGTCCCCGGACAGGGGGCAGTGAGACCCAGTACTTC.

The CDR3 bases are TGTGCCAGCAGCTTAGCGGCCCTAGCGGACTACGAGCAGTACTTC. Protein: CASSLAALADYEQYF. The chain recombines TRBV7-2 with TRBJ2-7; TRBD2 matches 7 bases. Trimming at V came to 0 bases and at J to 3 bases, leaving 5 bases not matched to a gene. Germline values: CDR1 SGHTA, CDR2 FQGNSA. This CDR3 is built from 15 residues.

The rearrangement joins TRBV28 to TRBJ1-6; D might be TRBD1 (5 bases). Trimming removed 7 bases at V and 6 bases at J, with 10 bases between. The germline gives CDR1 MDHEN, CDR2 SYDVKM. CDR3 length equals 13 residues. The chain's CDR3 is CASIRGPNSPLHF. In DNA, the CDR3 is TGTGCCAGCATAAGGGGTCCTAATTCACCCCTCCACTTT.

J is TRBJ2-7 and V is TRBV5-1; D is perhaps TRBD1 (5 bases). V was cut by 0 bases and J by 8 bases, with 15 bases left in between. Germline V CDR1 and CDR2: SGHRS, YFSETQ. CDR3 length: 14 residues. CDR3 DNA: TGCGCCAGCAGCTTGGGACAGCCGGGCCATCAGCAGTACTTC. Protein: CASSLGQPGHQQYF.

The chain links TRBV7-2 to TRBJ1-1; tentatively, D is TRBD1 (6 bases). Per the germline V gene, CDR1 is SGHTA and CDR2 is FQGNSA. The ends were cut back, 2 bases at V and 3 bases at J, with 10 bases in the middle. This CDR3 region has 14 residues. CDR3 bases: TGTGCCAGCAGCTTAAGGGGGAAAGACACTGAAGCTTTCTTT. Amino acids: CASSLRGKDTEAFF.